Presented here are 17 T cell receptor beta chains from one specimen sequenced in a study of early T cells in non-severe SARS-CoV-2 infection. TCRdb ran MiXCR on the 5' RACE reads and lists one entry per CDR3 protein. The data hold around 57,000 distinct CDR3 sequences, with approximately 12% observed a single time. The sequenced sample was whole blood. These receptors came from an adult who was a healthcare worker with PCR-confirmed SARS-CoV-2 infection or an uninfected control (not recorded which).

This clonotype was counted only a few times. The rearrangement uses TRBV21-1 and TRBJ2-7. TRBV21-1 is a listed pseudogene. The CDR3 covers 10 residues. In DNA form, the CDR3 reads TGTGCCAGCATGGGGTGCGAGCAGTACTTC. Protein sequence: CASMGCEQYF.

A few counts support this clonotype. This chain links TRBV5-4 with TRBJ2-1; 9 bases match TRBD2. V gave up 2 bases and J gave up 5 bases; unmatched junction bases: 5. Germline V gene data show CDR1 as SGHNT and CDR2 as YYREEE (reference sequence). The CDR3 spans 15 residues. The CDR3 region is CASSFKSSGNNEQFF. CDR3 sequence (DNA): TGTGCCAGCAGCTTTAAGTCTAGCGGGAACAATGAGCAGTTCTTC.

The genes are TRBV3-1 and TRBJ2-1, with a possible D match to TRBD2 (6 bases). This CDR3 comprises 15 residues. Germline V CDR1 and CDR2: LGHDT, YNNKEL (reference sequence). Deletions cut 1 base from V and 8 bases from J, with 15 bases between. Written as DNA, the CDR3 is TGTGCCAGCAGCCAAGGCGGGGCTTCACAGGATGAGCAGTTCTTC. Amino acid sequence: CASSQGGASQDEQFF.

The chain employs TRBV29-1 and TRBJ1-2; a possible D gene is TRBD1 (5 bases). Trimming cost V 3 bases and J 7 bases, with 12 bases left between them. Germline lookup yields CDR1 SQVTM and CDR2 ANQGSEA. This CDR3 has 12 residues. CDR3 in DNA: TGCAGCGTTGATCGCCAGGGAAGTGGCTACACCTTC. Translated, it gives CSVDRQGSGYTF.

This clonotype has a count of ten or more. This rearrangement joins TRBV19 to TRBJ2-7, with 7 bases identical to TRBD1. After removal of 5 bases from V and 5 bases from J, the junction contained 12 bases not matched to a gene. The CDR3 sequence is 15 residues long. The germline CDR1 and CDR2 sequences are LNHDA and SQIVND (reference sequence). The DNA for the CDR3 is TGTGCCAGTAGTTCGGGACAGTCGAAGAGTAACGAGCAGTACTTC. Its protein product is CASSSGQSKSNEQYF.

The CDR3 DNA reads TGTGCCAGCAGTCGCCGGGACCCCATCAATGAGCAGTTCTTC. Translating gives CASSRRDPINEQFF. This sequence joins TRBV6-2 or TRBV6-3 and TRBJ2-1; D is possibly TRBD1 or TRBD2 (5 bases each). Germline CDR1 MNHEY, CDR2 SVGEGT. Trimming removed 5 bases from V and 6 bases from J, with 14 bases in between. This CDR3 is 14 amino acids long.

The sample holds a few counts of this clonotype. In DNA form, the CDR3 reads TGCGCCAGTAGACTGGGTTCGAACACTGAAGCTTTCTTT. Its protein product is CASRLGSNTEAFF. The chain links TRBV5-1 to TRBJ1-1; D is unclear. V shed 8 bases and J shed 1 base, with 12 bases lying between them. The germline gives CDR1 SGHRS, CDR2 YFSETQ. CDR3 length equals 13 residues.

This clonotype appeared many times. This sequence joins TRBV29-1 and TRBJ2-1, with D possibly matching TRBD1 (6 bases). The CDR3 runs 16 residues. Germline V CDR1 and CDR2: SQVTM, ANQGSEA. Trimming took 4 bases from V and 2 from J, leaving 18 bases between them. CDR3 loop: CSVALRAGAAYNEQFF. The CDR3, as DNA: TGCAGCGTTGCCCTCAGGGCAGGGGCAGCCTACAATGAGCAGTTCTTC.

This clonotype has a handful of counts. DNA of the CDR3: TGTGCCAGCAGCGAGGACAGAAATCAGCCCCAGCATTTT. This translates into CASSEDRNQPQHF. The chain has TRBV7-2 and TRBJ1-5; maybe TRBD1 (6 bases). The CDR3 is 13 amino acids. Germline loops: CDR1 SGHTA, CDR2 FQGNSA. Trimming removed 5 bases at V and 4 bases at J, with 9 bases between.

This clonotype was detected ten times or more. The V and J genes are TRBV7-2 and TRBJ2-1, with 7 bases that match TRBD1. This CDR3 has 14 residues. The germline CDR1 and CDR2 sequences are SGHTA and FQGNSA. V lost 2 bases, J lost 2 bases, and 0 bases stayed unmatched. The CDR3 coding sequence is TGTGCCAGCAGCTTACAGGGGGCCTACAATGAGCAGTTCTTC. This translates into CASSLQGAYNEQFF.

In this sample, this clonotype turned up many times. V usage is TRBV19 and J usage is TRBJ2-4; 14 bases line up with TRBD2. Germline V gene data show CDR1 as LNHDA and CDR2 as SQIVND (reference sequence). There are 19 residues in the CDR3. V lost 6 bases to trimming and J lost 1 base; unmatched junction nucleotides: 11. CDR3 in amino acids: CASRGGLAGVIGAKNIQYF. The CDR3, as DNA: TGTGCCAGTAGGGGGGGACTAGCGGGAGTCATTGGGGCCAAAAACATTCAGTACTTC.

This clonotype has at least ten counts. The chain recombines TRBV29-1 with TRBJ2-7; TRBD1 matches at 11 bases. The germline V gene encodes CDR1 SQVTM and CDR2 ANQGSEA. After removal of 4 bases from V and 2 bases from J, the junction contained 1 base not matched to a gene. The CDR3 spans 13 residues. CDR3 nucleotide sequence: TGCAGCGTTGGGACAGGGGGCGCCTACGAGCAGTACTTC. This sequence encodes CSVGTGGAYEQYF.

The genes are TRBV3-1 and TRBJ2-7; 15 bases fit TRBD2. This CDR3 spans 17 amino acids. V trimming: 5 bases; J trimming: 7 bases; junction bases outside the gene matches: 12. Germline-derived CDR1 and CDR2 are LGHDT and YNNKEL (reference sequence). CDR3 in DNA: TGTGCCAGCAGCGCAATACCGGGACTAGCGGGGGGTGGAGAGCAGTACTTC. Its translation: CASSAIPGLAGGGEQYF.

Turning to this clonotype: It may be a read error: a sequence one base away is much more abundant. This sequence joins TRBV7-6 and TRBJ2-6, with no clear D. This CDR3 contains 14 residues. Germline V CDR1 and CDR2: SGHVS, FNYEAQ. The CDR3 spells CASSFASGTNVLTF. CDR3 sequence (DNA): TGTGCCAGCAGCTTTGCCTCTGGGACCAACGTCCTGACTTTC.

This clonotype showed up just a few times. This chain joins TRBV6-6 and TRBJ2-7; D call uncertain. V lost 2 bases to trimming and J lost 2 bases, with 13 bases between them. The CDR3 covers 15 residues. Germline assignment: CDR1 MNHNY and CDR2 SVGAGI (reference sequence). DNA for the CDR3: TGTGCCAGCAGTTACCAGGAAGCCTTTACCTACGAGCAGTACTTC. As protein: CASSYQEAFTYEQYF.

This clonotype was counted at least ten times. The genes are TRBV2 and TRBJ2-2, with D perhaps given as TRBD1 or TRBD2 (5 bases each). The CDR3 is made up of 15 amino acids. The V gene's germline CDR1 is SNHLY and CDR2 FYNNEI. Trimming left V 6 bases short and J 4 bases short, with 15 bases between. This CDR3 reads CASRMGDGLTGELFF. Written as DNA, the CDR3 is TGTGCCAGCAGGATGGGGGACGGACTCACCGGGGAGCTGTTTTTT. The variable domain in full, completed from reference TRBV2 and TRBJ2-2, reads EPEVTQTPSHQVTQMGQEVILRCVPISNHLYFYWYRQILGQKVEFLVSFYNNEISEKSEIFDDQFSVERPDGSNFTLKIRSTKLEDSAMYFCASRMGDGLTGELFFGEGSRLTVL.

The rearrangement uses TRBV7-2 and TRBJ2-3; D not resolved. This CDR3 has 12 amino acids. Germline-derived CDR1 and CDR2 are SGHTA and FQGNSA. V was cut by 2 bases and J by 4 bases, with 4 bases left in between. The chain's CDR3 is CASSLWPDTQYF. The CDR3 DNA follows: TGTGCCAGCAGCTTATGGCCAGATACGCAGTATTTT.